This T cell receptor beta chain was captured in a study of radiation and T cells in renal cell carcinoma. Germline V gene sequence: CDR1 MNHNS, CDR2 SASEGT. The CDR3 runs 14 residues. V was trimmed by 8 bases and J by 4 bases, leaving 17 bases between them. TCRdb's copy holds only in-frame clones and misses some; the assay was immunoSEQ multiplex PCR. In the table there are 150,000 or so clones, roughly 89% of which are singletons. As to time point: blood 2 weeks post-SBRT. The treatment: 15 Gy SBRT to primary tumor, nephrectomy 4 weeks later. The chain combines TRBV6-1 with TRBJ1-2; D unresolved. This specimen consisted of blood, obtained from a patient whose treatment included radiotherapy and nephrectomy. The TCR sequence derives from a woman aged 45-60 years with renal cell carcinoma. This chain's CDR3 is CASQRGNWGYGYTF. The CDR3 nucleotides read TGTGCCAGCCAACGGGGTAATTGGGGCTATGGCTACACCTTC.